The T cell receptor beta chain described here comes from a study of beta chain features in type 1 diabetes. General study results and limits: VDJ junctions from type 1 diabetes patients carried fewer insertions and larger deletions. Among patients with Type 1 diabetes, TCRB CDR3s were moderately but significantly shorter in every one of the four CD4+ subsets.

Investigators reverse transcribed all isolated RNA, so they sequenced expressed TCRB transcripts. Profiled with immunoSEQ multiplex PCR; TCRdb holds only in-frame clones, not every one. This table holds 500,000 to 650,000 clones, around 12% found once. This clone turned up a few times. Its antigen is unknown. This CDR3 spans 13 amino acids. Germline assignment: CDR1 LGHNA and CDR2 YNFKEQ. The V and J ends lost 0 bases and 4 bases respectively, with 4 bases between them. One heparinised blood draw, averaging about 0.11 L, came from each donor. Populations isolated by sorting all had purity greater than 98%.

The sequenced material came from naive CD4+ T cells from blood. The TCR was taken from a man aged 30 to 39 with type 1 diabetes. The chain has TRBV4-2 and TRBJ1-5; D unclear. CDR3 in amino acids: CASSQEENQPQHF. The CDR3 DNA is TGTGCCAGCAGCCAAGAGGAGAATCAGCCCCAGCATTTT.